This T cell receptor (beta chain) was sequenced for a study of blood T cell repertoires in COVID-19. Profiled with immunoSEQ multiplex PCR; TCRdb holds only in-frame clones, not every one. The sample records approximately 200,000 clones, around 90% being singletons. The sample taken for sequencing was PBMCs or T cells enriched from blood (not recorded which). This receptor was taken from a man aged 25-40 years who had recovered from COVID-19.

The DNA for the CDR3 is TGTGCCAGCAGCTTGGCAGGTCCAGAGACCCAGTACTTC. Amino acid sequence: CASSLAGPETQYF. J is TRBJ2-5 and V is TRBV11-3, with D uncertain. Trimming pared 3 bases from V and 4 bases from J, leaving 9 bases between. Looked up from germline, CDR1 is SGHNT and CDR2 is YENEEA. The CDR3 sequence is 13 residues long.